The rows below give T cell receptor beta chains drawn from one sample of a study of shared clonotypes between healthy human individuals. Libraries were prepared by immunoSEQ multiplex PCR; TCRdb keeps only in-frame clonotypes and omits some of them. This sample has 2 million to 2.5 million clones, with about nine tenths found just once. Material for sequencing was naive CD4+ T cells from PBMCs. The origin of the receptors is a man younger than 35 in good health. Some clones in this sample may be carry-over from other donors' samples. Each CDR3 is given without its conserved first and last residue.

v_gene	j_gene	CDR3aa
TRBV6-1	TRBJ2-7	ASTEYSVPYEQY
TRBV5-1	TRBJ2-1	ASSPPIDNEQF
TRBV6-1	TRBJ2-7	ASSEGVAETGWYEQY
TRBV6-1	TRBJ1-2	ASSDEGRGYYGYT
TRBV6-1	TRBJ2-7	ASSETPGVTEQY
TRBV7-9	TRBJ2-1	ASTLGLAAYNEQF
TRBV6-1	TRBJ2-1	ASSRREFAYNEQF
TRBV2	TRBJ2-2	ASSDLRGSTGELF
TRBV18	TRBJ2-7	ASSYTGGTGSYEQY
TRBV7-9	TRBJ2-5	ASSLQGQGETQY
TRBV28	TRBJ2-5	ASSSRVAREFETQY
TRBV28	TRBJ2-2	ASNPGGNTGELF
TRBV15	TRBJ2-5	ATSRDNQETQY
TRBV4-2	TRBJ1-5	ASSQVLAARGDQPQH
TRBV6-6	TRBJ2-5	ASSRLAKKETQY
TRBV4-2	TRBJ2-1	ASSLEGRVGNEQF
TRBV7-3	TRBJ2-1	ASSLSSSGRAYNEQF
TRBV7-9	TRBJ2-7	ASSPVGLDEQY
TRBV6-1	TRBJ1-5	ASRESNQPQH
TRBV5-1	TRBJ2-7	ASSSKRDRTYEQY
TRBV27	TRBJ1-2	ASKRQGANYGYT
TRBV5-4	TRBJ2-7	ASSLDGRWHYEQY
TRBV28	TRBJ1-1	ASRVRDTEAF